Here is one T cell receptor (beta chain) with its context. Antigen unknown. These data originate in a study of T cell responses to AZD1222 COVID-19 vaccine. Study outcomes and limitations: Regions 160-218 and 743-854 held dominance among vaccine-associated CD4 TCRs, which spanned spike. The donors showed a predominance of white British ancestry and of females, with possible underestimation of clonal diversity. It was only after the peak T cell response that any repertoires were sampled.

Assay: immunoSEQ multiplex PCR; the TCRdb copy retains only in-frame clones and omits some. The sample consists of under 200,000 clones, 92% of them appearing once. This CDR3 comprises 13 residues. Between the trimmed V and J ends, which lost 3 bases and 6 bases, there was a span of 12 bases. Germline CDR1 and CDR2: SGHTA and FQGNSA. Sample: peripheral blood, taken on day 0 of MenACWY control vaccination. The chain recombines TRBV7-2 with TRBJ2-7; a possible D gene is TRBD1 (6 bases). The origin of this receptor is an adult in good health. In DNA form, the CDR3 reads TGTGCCAGCAGCTTGGGCAGGGGTAGCGAGCAGTACTTC. Translation: CASSLGRGSEQYF. Full variable domain (missing parts from reference TRBV7-2 and TRBJ2-7): GAGVSQSPSNKVTEKGKDVELRCDPISGHTALYWYRQSLGQGLEFLIYFQGNSAPDKSGLPSDRFSAERTGGSVSTLTIQRTQQEDSAVYLCASSLGRGSEQYFGPGTRLTVT.